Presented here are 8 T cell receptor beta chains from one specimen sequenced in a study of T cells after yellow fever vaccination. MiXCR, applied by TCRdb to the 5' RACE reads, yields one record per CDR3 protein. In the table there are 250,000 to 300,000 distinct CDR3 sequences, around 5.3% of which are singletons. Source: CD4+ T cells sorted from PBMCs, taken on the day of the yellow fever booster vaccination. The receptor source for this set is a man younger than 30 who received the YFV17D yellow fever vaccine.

The CDR3 loop reads CASSVAGQGQNTQYF. CDR3 nucleotides: TGTGCCAGCAGCGTAGCGGGGCAAGGCCAAAATACGCAGTATTTT. V usage is TRBV9 and J usage is TRBJ2-3, with D perhaps TRBD1 or TRBD2 (5 bases each). The length of the CDR3 is 15 residues. CDR1 SGDLS and CDR2 YYNGEE come from the germline V gene. V was clipped by 0 bases and J by 7 bases, with 15 bases between them.

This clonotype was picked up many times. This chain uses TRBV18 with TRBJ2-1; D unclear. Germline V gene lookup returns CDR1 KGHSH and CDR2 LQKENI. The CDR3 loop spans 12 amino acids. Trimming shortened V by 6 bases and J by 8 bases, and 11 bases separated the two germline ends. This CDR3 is CASSPRVDEQFF. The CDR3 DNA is TGTGCCAGCTCTCCCCGAGTCGATGAGCAGTTCTTC.

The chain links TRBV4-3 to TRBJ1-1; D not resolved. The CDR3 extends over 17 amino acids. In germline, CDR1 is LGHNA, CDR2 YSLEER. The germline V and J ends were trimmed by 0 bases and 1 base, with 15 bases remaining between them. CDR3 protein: CASSQDYPPQPNTEAFF. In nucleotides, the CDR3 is TGCGCCAGCAGCCAAGATTATCCCCCTCAGCCGAACACTGAAGCTTTCTTT.

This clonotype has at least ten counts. CDR3 residues: CAISSGQAASGYTF. The DNA of the CDR3 is TGTGCCATCAGCTCCGGACAGGCGGCTAGTGGCTACACCTTC. The rearrangement joins TRBV10-3 to TRBJ1-2, with 7 bases that match TRBD1. V gave up 6 bases and J gave up 7 bases; unmatched junction bases: 11. Germline loops: CDR1 ENHRY, CDR2 SYGVKD. The CDR3 is 14 amino acids.

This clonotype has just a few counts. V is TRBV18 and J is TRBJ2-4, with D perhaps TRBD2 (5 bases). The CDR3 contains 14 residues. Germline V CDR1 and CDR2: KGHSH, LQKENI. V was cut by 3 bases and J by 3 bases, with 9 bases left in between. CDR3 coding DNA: TGTGCCAGCTCACCGGGCAGCGGCAAAAACATTCAGTACTTC. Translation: CASSPGSGKNIQYF.

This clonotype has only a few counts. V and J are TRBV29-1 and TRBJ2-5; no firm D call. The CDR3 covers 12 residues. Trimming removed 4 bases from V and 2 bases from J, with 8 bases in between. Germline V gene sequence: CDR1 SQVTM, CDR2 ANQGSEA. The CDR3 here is CSVGPKQETQYF. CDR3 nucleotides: TGCAGCGTTGGCCCGAAGCAAGAGACCCAGTACTTC.

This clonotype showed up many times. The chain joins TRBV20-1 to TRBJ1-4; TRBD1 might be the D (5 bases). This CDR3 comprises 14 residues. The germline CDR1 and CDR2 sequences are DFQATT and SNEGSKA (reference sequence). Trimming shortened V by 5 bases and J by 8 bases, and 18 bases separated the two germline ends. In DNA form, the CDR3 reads TGCAGTGCTCCGGGACCGGGGAGACTCGAAAAACTGTTTTTT. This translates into CSAPGPGRLEKLFF.

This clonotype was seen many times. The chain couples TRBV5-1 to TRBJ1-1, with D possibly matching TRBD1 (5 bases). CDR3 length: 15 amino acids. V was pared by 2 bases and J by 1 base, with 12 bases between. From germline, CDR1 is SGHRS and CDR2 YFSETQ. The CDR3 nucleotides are TGCGCCAGCAGCTTAAATGCGCAGGGGAACACTGAAGCTTTCTTT. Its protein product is CASSLNAQGNTEAFF.